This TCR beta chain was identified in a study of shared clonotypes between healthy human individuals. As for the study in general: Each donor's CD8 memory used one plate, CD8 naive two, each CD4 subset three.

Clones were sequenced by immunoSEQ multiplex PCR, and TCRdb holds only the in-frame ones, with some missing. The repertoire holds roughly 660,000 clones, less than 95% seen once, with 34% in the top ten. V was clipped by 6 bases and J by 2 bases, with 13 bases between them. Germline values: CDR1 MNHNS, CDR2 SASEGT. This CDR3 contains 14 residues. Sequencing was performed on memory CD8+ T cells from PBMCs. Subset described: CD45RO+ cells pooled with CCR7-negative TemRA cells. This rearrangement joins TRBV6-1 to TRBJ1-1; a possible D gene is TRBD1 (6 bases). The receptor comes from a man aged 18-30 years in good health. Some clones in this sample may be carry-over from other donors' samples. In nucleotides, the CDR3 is TGTGCCAGCAGCGCCTGGGGGGCCAACACTGAAGCTTTCTTT. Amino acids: CASSAWGANTEAFF.